The T cell receptor beta chain under discussion was sequenced for a study of cytotoxic CD8 clonotypes in ibrutinib-treated CLL (dated by TCRdb to the early 2020s). Notes on the research overall: In this cohort, approximately 15 patients were treatment-naive and about a dozen were relapsed/refractory, while around 17 had unmutated IGHV. Samples at response were collected after a median of 12 months of treatment, with a range of 6 to 36 months. Cryopreserved peripheral blood mononuclear cells were obtained prior to treatment, at the time of response, and at either disease progression or sustained remission. Every remission and progressive disease sample was obtained while ibrutinib was still being received by the patients. Of the roughly 86 people in the trial, 26 had longitudinal samples available. Responses were partial in around 25 patients and complete in 2; after median approximately 69 months follow-up, some 15 stayed in remission and some twelve progressed. Samples averaged approximately 260,000 productive templates and approximately 100,000 productive rearrangements.

The paper as a whole reports these results and caveats: Clonality increased at ibrutinib response, stayed stable in sustained remission, and fell back toward baseline at progression. Sampling times were not matched between sustained-remission and progressing patients, and lymph node repertoires were not studied. Public clonotypes were rare and either shrank or stayed stable during treatment, and the rise in clonality at ibrutinib response reflected expansion of private clonotypes. Baseline clonality was found to be higher than that of age-matched healthy donors and was strongly correlated with circulating CD8+ T-cell counts.

From V the trimming removes 3 bases and from J it removes 9 bases, while the gene matches leave 12 bases of the junction unaccounted for. The CDR3 measures 16 amino acids from cysteine to phenylalanine. The retained sequence is limited to the CDR3, 48 bases, with the frame set at the first base. The germline V gene gives CDR1 as SGHRS and CDR2 as YFSETQ. Each clonotype received, on average, around 9.6x coverage in deep resolution sequencing performed on a MiSeq, where the target depth lay between 1 in 1 million and 1 in 200,000 T cells. The immunoSEQ hsTCRB Kit was used to generate the TCR beta libraries. The original pipeline was this. ImmunoSEQ Data Assistant and ImmunoSEQ Analyzer were used for data analysis, and V, D and J genes were assigned according to IMGT definitions. Clonality, which ranges from 0 to 1, was calculated by subtracting the normalized Shannon entropy of productive rearrangement frequencies from one. Public clonotype analysis was restricted to overrepresented clonotypes comprising at least 0.05% of each patient's repertoire. Some twelve repertoires from age-matched healthy donors, obtained from immuneACCESS, served as clonality controls. TCRdb holds this immuneACCESS table with in-frame rearrangements only. Some clones are missing; in checked studies, unresolved V genes explain under half, and the rest has no known cause. V and J calls and clone size follow that table, whereas D and trimming were derived from the DNA. The table for this sample lists some 40,000 clones; about two thirds of them were counted only once. The ten largest account for approximately 7.6% of the sample.

As for this clone: This clone's antigen is unknown. No base qualities exist here, and no much larger clone lies one base off it.

The time point label here, explained by the study, means: progressive disease on ibrutinib. For TCR beta library preparation, approximately 2 micrograms of genomic DNA were isolated from cryopreserved PBMCs. Longitudinal blood samples from CLL patients on ibrutinib monotherapy were analyzed using high-throughput TCR beta sequencing. Patients were enrolled in a phase 2 open-label single-center ibrutinib monotherapy trial. The origin of this receptor is a human donor with chronic lymphocytic leukemia. The sequence is built from TRBV5-1 and TRBJ2-1; 10 bases in the middle match TRBD2. The source was PBMCs, collected at disease progression, from a patient treated with ibrutinib. The DNA sequence is TGCGCCAGCAGCTGGACCGGACTAGCGGAGGGGGGTGAGCAGTTCTTC. Its product reads: CASSWTGLAEGGEQFF.